These T cell receptor beta chains were read from a single sample in a study of blood T cell repertoires in COVID-19. Clones were sequenced by immunoSEQ multiplex PCR, and TCRdb holds only the in-frame ones, with some missing. The profile covers about 260,000 clones, with about nine tenths appearing a single time and about 10% taken by the ten largest. The sequencing sample was made of peripheral blood. The receptors here all came from a man in his forties who had recovered from COVID-19. Both conserved end residues are part of each CDR3. A D gene is named only where the DNA matches it firmly. Only part of the rows carry a size: once, few, many, or a class if the clone is expanded.

J gene	V gene	clone size	D gene	CDR3 protein
TRBJ1-1	TRBV7-2	-	TRBD1	CASSGHRGVAEAFF
TRBJ2-7	TRBV15	-	-	CATSWGRGLSYEQYF
TRBJ1-1	TRBV7-9	-	-	CASSLGVGGEAFF
TRBJ2-5	TRBV19	-	-	CASSIGSRGRIQETQYF
TRBJ2-7	TRBV21-1	once	-	CASRDRGYQEQYF
TRBJ1-3	TRBV27	-	-	CASSFLSDHSGNTIYF
TRBJ2-1	TRBV29-1	-	TRBD2	CSVTGLAGVEQFF
TRBJ1-1	TRBV6-5	-	TRBD1	CASSYTGAGRNTEAFF
TRBJ2-5	TRBV6-2/TRBV6-3	-	-	CASSPSGGSQETQYF
TRBJ1-4	TRBV30	-	TRBD1	CAWSGQGARGEKLFF
TRBJ2-1	TRBV6-2/TRBV6-3	-	TRBD2	CASSRTSGGYNEQFF
TRBJ1-2	TRBV7-8	-	-	CASSLTDGYTF
TRBJ2-5	TRBV6-2/TRBV6-3	-	TRBD2	CASSYTSGRDWGETQYF
TRBJ2-3	TRBV7-9	-	TRBD2	CASSLAISGGVSDTQYF
TRBJ2-7	TRBV5-6	-	TRBD2	CASSLRTSGYSSYEQYF
TRBJ2-5	TRBV9	-	-	CASSLREERETQYF
TRBJ2-5	TRBV2	-	TRBD1	CASISGGFQETQYF
TRBJ1-1	TRBV7-3	-	-	CASSSNTNTEAFF
TRBJ2-7	TRBV27	-	TRBD1	CASSPRDRVLYEQYF
TRBJ1-1	TRBV6-5	-	TRBD1	CASSLLEAGGAFF
TRBJ2-7	TRBV18	-	TRBD1	CASSRDSQGEQYF
TRBJ2-2	TRBV3-1/TRBV3-2	once	-	CASSPTRGARTGELFF
TRBJ2-1	TRBV6-2/TRBV6-3	-	TRBD1	CASSYSGQYNEQFF
TRBJ2-3	TRBV4-2	few	TRBD2	CASSRRASGGTSTDTQYF
TRBJ2-7	TRBV7-8	few	TRBD2	CASSRRLAGGPSSYEQYF
TRBJ2-5	TRBV5-1	once	-	CASTSRGGALETQYF
TRBJ1-2	TRBV6-1	-	TRBD1	CASSEWGQGAGGYTF
TRBJ1-5	TRBV9	-	-	CASSVTDSNQPQHF
TRBJ2-1	TRBV27	-	TRBD2	CASNRGGVQNEQFF
TRBJ2-5	TRBV27	-	TRBD2	CASSPRLAGKPGETQYF
TRBJ1-1	TRBV9	-	-	CASSLGGPGTEAFF
TRBJ2-3	TRBV7-3	-	TRBD2	CASSLGRERWNTQYF
TRBJ2-1	TRBV19	-	TRBD2	CASSILLAGGTNEQFF
TRBJ2-2	TRBV7-6	many	-	CASSETGDGELFF
TRBJ2-7	TRBV5-1	-	TRBD2	CASRSGDARYYEQYF
TRBJ1-5	TRBV4-2	-	-	CASSQEQAQPQHF
TRBJ2-5	TRBV2	-	TRBD1	CASSEGGQGAETQYF
TRBJ2-7	TRBV27	once	TRBD2	CASSPRLAVSSYEQYF
TRBJ2-1	TRBV27	-	TRBD2	CASSLLPPMISAGGYNEQFF
TRBJ2-2	TRBV5-1	-	-	CASRGIIFGTGELFF
TRBJ2-7	TRBV28	few	TRBD1	CASSLGPHTGGTYEQYF
TRBJ1-5	TRBV9	once	-	CASSSGGIGQPQHF
TRBJ2-3	TRBV30	-	TRBD2	CAWSVSGRGADTQYF
TRBJ2-6	TRBV11-3	-	-	CASSLGLNSGANVLTF
TRBJ1-1	TRBV9	-	-	CASSPKGGRVMREAFF
TRBJ2-2	TRBV10-3	-	TRBD2	CAIGLAGNTGELFF
TRBJ1-6	TRBV7-2	-	-	CASSPPGGGAGSPLHF
TRBJ1-5	TRBV2	few	-	CASGGDPPHF
TRBJ2-5	TRBV7-8	-	-	CASSAGNAGTGGETQYF
TRBJ1-4	TRBV4-3	-	-	CASSQVGIRTDRGKLFF
TRBJ2-5	TRBV5-1	-	TRBD2	CASSNSGGAVQETQYF
TRBJ2-1	TRBV5-1	-	TRBD2	CASSTTGLAGTNEQFF
TRBJ2-5	TRBV3-1/TRBV3-2	-	TRBD1	CASSQSRGSETQYF